This T cell receptor (beta chain) was found in a study of monozygotic twins with inflammatory bowel disease. Points on this clonotype: Its antigen is unknown.

Eight cDNA synthesis reactions were run for every sample. After re-calling the 5' RACE reads, TCRdb lists one entry per CDR3 protein, DNA absent. The sample totals about 210,000 distinct CDR3 sequences; its top ten clones hold 7.5% to 8%. General study findings and limits: Reduced clonotype sharing with other individuals was observed in IBD patients relative to healthy twins, especially with disease activity. Differing immunosuppressive treatments may have added variability to patient repertoires.

Unfractionated whole blood yielded total RNA, and T cells were not sorted. The TCR was taken from a human donor with ulcerative colitis or Crohn's disease, or a healthy co-twin of an affected twin (not recorded which). Sequences were obtained from blood.

The CDR3 is CASSPSTGSNVGYTF. The rearrangement links TRBV7-3 to TRBJ1-2; TCRdb proposes TRBD1, but this gene call is untestable without DNA. The CDR3 is made up of 15 amino acids. Germline loops: CDR1 SGHTA, CDR2 FQGTGA.